This T cell receptor (beta chain) was recorded in a study of shared clonotypes between healthy human individuals. Study in general: Each donor contributed plates that comprised three CD4 naive, three CD4 memory, two CD8 naive and one CD8 memory. Whole-study results and caveats: Incompleteness in sorted-subset sequencing, despite large depth, was shown by rarefaction. Non-shared clonotypes showed lower generation probabilities than clonotypes common to all four donors.

The table came from immunoSEQ multiplex PCR; TCRdb's copy has only in-frame clones and leaves some out. The sample shows about 2.1 million clones, 80% to 95% of them seen only once. About this clone: Its target is not known.

The CDR3 sequence is 14 residues long. The germline gives CDR1 MNHEY, CDR2 SMNVEV (reference sequence). V gave up 4 bases and J gave up 1 base, with 7 bases separating them. Naive CD8 cells, CD45RO-negative and positively selected for CCR7, excluded terminally differentiated effector memory CD45RA+ cells. Input material: naive CD8+ T cells from PBMCs. This sequence was found in a man younger than 30 in good health. Some clones in this sample may be carry-over from other donors' samples. The rearrangement joins TRBV27 to TRBJ2-2; no clear D. The CDR3 DNA follows: TGTGCCAGCAGTTCCCCCTTGAACACCGGGGAGCTGTTTTTT. It codes for CASSSPLNTGELFF.